Listed here is a single TCR beta chain. This CDR3 has 13 residues. Trimming cost V 4 bases and J 4 bases; bases outside gene matches: 2. CDR1 is SGHTA and CDR2 is FQGNSA in the germline V gene. All the people who gave samples were healthy bone marrow donors. These data belong to a study of cytomegalovirus exposure and HLA in healthy donors. This PCR relied on a set of 60 Vbeta primers and 13 Jbeta primers. The method was immunoSEQ multiplex PCR; TCRdb's version includes in-frame clones alone and lacks a portion of them. The table lists roughly 95,000 clones, 60% to 85% of them singletons. The sequence was collected from a man aged 30 to 45 in good health and CMV-seropositive. The chain uses TRBV7-2 and TRBJ1-2; 8 bases map to TRBD1. Sequenced sample: PBMCs. The CDR3 DNA reads TGTGCCAGCAGCTCGGACAGGGTCTATGGCTACACCTTC. Encoded protein: CASSSDRVYGYTF. The full variable domain, with the rest looked up from reference TRBV7-2 and TRBJ1-2, is GAGVSQSPSNKVTEKGKDVELRCDPISGHTALYWYRQSLGQGLEFLIYFQGNSAPDKSGLPSDRFSAERTGGSVSTLTIQRTQQEDSAVYLCASSSDRVYGYTFGSGTRLTVV.